Sequencing of this T cell receptor (beta chain) was carried out in a study of T-cell reconstitution after alpha-beta-depleted transplantation in children (dated by TCRdb to 2016 to 2018). About the study as a whole: T-cell immune reconstitution after TCRalphabeta/CD19-depleted allogeneic hematopoietic cell transplantation in children was quantitatively tracked in the study by means of TCR repertoire profiling.

V loses 6 bases of germline sequence and J loses 4 bases, and the interval between the two ends is 12 bases. The CDR3 starts with the cysteine, ends with the phenylalanine, and has 13 residues. Left in the record is the CDR3 DNA by itself, 39 bases read in frame from the first base. CDR1 and CDR2 were assigned from the germline V gene as ENHRY and SYGVKD. Interpreted using the paper, the treatment or condition label stands for: allogeneic hematopoietic cell transplantation with graft depleted of TCRalphabeta T cells and CD19 B cells. The transplant recipients were children given TCRalphabeta/CD19-depleted allogeneic hematopoietic cell grafts. Library construction relied on PCR. The instrument was an Illumina HiSeq 2500. TCR libraries were prepared with molecular barcoding, using unique molecular identifiers to normalize TCRbeta repertoire quantification. Starting from the raw public reads, TCRdb applied fastp trimming at Q25, assembled clones with MiXCR and retained in-frame beta chains. CDR3 protein sequences are deduplicated, and each keeps its most common genes and DNA. Present in this sample are around 490,000 distinct CDR3 sequences, more than 9.5% of which were seen just once. In total, the top ten clones hold approximately 15% of the sample.

This clonotype was seen many times. The antigen it recognizes is unknown. No quality values exist for individual bases; no much larger clone is one base distant. The paper as a whole reports these results and caveats: The apparently early alphabetaT-cell count recovery about two months after transplant was reportedly dependent on only several hundred rapidly expanded clones derived from non-depleted graft cells. The frequencies of hyperexpanded clones fell over the following months, and after one year, T-cell counts and TCRbeta diversity were mostly attributed to newly produced T cells. In some patients, high TCRbeta diversity at day 60 was attributed to recipient T cells and intrathymic progenitors that had survived conditioning.

The TCR comes from a female patient younger than 10 who had a stem cell transplant for aplastic anemia, so the T cells may come from the graft donor. This sequence uses TRBV10-3 and TRBJ1-2; the D segment cannot be called with confidence. Sequencing used PBMCs, mostly from graft donor cells, obtained 180 days after TCRalphabeta/CD19-depleted stem cell transplant. The sequence in DNA is TGTGCCATCAGCCCGGACCGGCCCTATGGCTACACCTTC. Its protein reads: CAISPDRPYGYTF.